This T cell receptor beta chain emerged from a study of T cell repertoires in cytomegalovirus infection. Study summary: Recently identified HLA-C-restricted CMV epitopes and well-studied HLA-B-restricted CMV epitopes were used by the study. The public TCR beta signatures pointed to both CMV infection and matching HLA type. Regarding the study as a whole: Cumulative public TCR beta family frequency identified CMV carriers with the relevant HLA. There were HLA-C-restricted CMV-specific TCR beta clonotypes dominating the ex vivo response.

In TCRdb, the reads were re-called with MiXCR into one record per CDR3 protein. The sample comprises fewer than 950,000 distinct CDR3 sequences, approximately 29% of which are singletons, and under 15% rests with the top ten. The CDR3 extends over 18 residues, inclusive of both ends. As for this clonotype: What it binds is unknown. The limits of the CDR3 on the DNA are not certain, so only TCRdb's listed CDR3 is given.

The sequence was obtained from a human donor in good health (CMV status not recorded). Some clones in this sample may be carry-over from other donors' samples. This chain uses TRBV12-3 or TRBV12-4 with TRBJ1-4. The material sequenced was cultured CD8+ T cells from PBMCs, taken from culture after CMV antigen stimulation. The CDR3: CASSSSSRLSPRNEKLFF.